These 22 T cell receptor beta chains share one sample of origin, sequenced in a study of CD8+ T cells in alopecia areata. Extracted from the samples, RNA was reverse transcribed into cDNA to serve as the sequencing template. Profiling relied on immunoSEQ multiplex PCR, and the TCRdb table lists in-frame clones only, not all of them. The sample has roughly 200,000 clones, 60% to 70% seen once. The treatment is: oral pan-JAK inhibitor, 5-10 mg twice daily. The starting material was CD4+ T cells sorted from blood, obtained at week 4, from a patient treated with tofacitinib. The receptor source for this set is a human donor with alopecia areata.

This clone has just a few counts. The rearrangement joins TRBV2 to TRBJ1-2; D gene ambiguous. The germline CDR1 and CDR2 sequences are SNHLY and FYNNEI. The V end lost 6 bases, the J end lost 2 bases, and 13 bases lay between the germline ends. The CDR3 runs 14 residues. The chain's CDR3 is CASSPSEGNYGYTF. In DNA form, the CDR3 reads TGTGCCAGCAGCCCCAGTGAAGGGAACTATGGCTACACCTTC.

Only a few counts were recorded for this clone. Different DNA sequences within this sample yield the same CDR3. V gene TRBV15 combines with J gene TRBJ1-1; D is undetermined. V lost 0 bases and J lost 4, with 9 bases in between. The V gene's germline CDR1 is LNHNV and CDR2 YYDKDF (reference sequence). CDR3 length: 14 residues. The CDR3 bases are TGTGCCACCAGCAGAGATGGGAGCGCCACTGAAGCTTTCTTT. It translates to CATSRDGSATEAFF.

The V call is TRBV30, the J call TRBJ1-5; no definite D call. The length of the CDR3 is 13 residues. Trimming took 2 bases from V and 6 from J, leaving 11 bases between them. Germline V gives CDR1 GTSNPN, CDR2 SVGIG (reference sequence). The CDR3 loop is CAWSRSRGQPQHF. CDR3 nucleotides: TGTGCCTGGAGTAGGAGTCGGGGTCAGCCCCAGCATTTT.

The genes are TRBV6-1 and TRBJ2-7, with D possibly matching TRBD1 (6 bases). Germline values: CDR1 MNHNS, CDR2 SASEGT. The CDR3 consists of 14 residues. Trimming stripped 5 bases from V and 2 bases from J, with 13 bases between. The CDR3, as DNA: TGTGCCAGCAGTTCGGGACACTCGACCTACGAGCAGTACTTC. This codes for CASSSGHSTYEQYF.

The rearrangement uses TRBV18 and TRBJ2-7; 8 bases map to TRBD2. Looked up from germline, CDR1 is KGHSH and CDR2 is LQKENI. After removal of 2 bases from V and 3 bases from J, the junction contained 6 bases not matched to a gene. This CDR3 region has 15 residues. CDR3 in DNA: TGTGCCAGCTCACCATCCAGCGGGGGAGACTACGAGCAGTACTTC. Amino acid sequence: CASSPSSGGDYEQYF. Full variable domain (remainder filled in from reference TRBV18 and TRBJ2-7): NAGVMQNPRHLVRRRGQEARLRCSPMKGHSHVYWYRQLPEEGLKFMVYLQKENIIDESGMPKERFSAEFPKEGPSILRIQQVVRGDSAAYFCASSPSSGGDYEQYFGPGTRLTVT.

This rearrangement joins TRBV29-1 to TRBJ2-7; 10 nucleotides line up with TRBD2. V lost 3 bases, J lost 5 bases, and 10 bases stayed unmatched. CDR1 is SQVTM and CDR2 is ANQGSEA in the germline V gene. This CDR3 has 15 residues. CDR3 amino acids: CSVELSASGGHEQYF. The CDR3 DNA is TGCAGCGTTGAGTTGTCGGCTAGCGGGGGCCACGAGCAGTACTTC.

CDR3 sequence reads: CASSLTVGPGYTF. In nucleotides, the CDR3 is TGTGCCAGCAGTTTAACGGTGGGACCCGGCTACACCTTC. This chain uses TRBV28 with TRBJ1-2; D is possibly TRBD1 (5 bases). The CDR3 has 13 residues. V lost 2 bases and J 8 bases, leaving 12 bases between the germline ends. Germline assignment: CDR1 MDHEN and CDR2 SYDVKM.

As to this clone: One end of the junction is discordant with germline, which a read error may explain. The rearrangement uses TRBV4-1 and TRBJ2-5; no clear D gene. The CDR3 runs to 14 residues. Germline values: CDR1 MGHRA, CDR2 YSYEKL. The chain's CDR3 is CASSQTLDVKSGHF. CDR3 sequence (DNA): TGCGCCAGCAGCCAAACACTGGACGTGAAATCCGGGCACTTC.

This clone showed up just a few times. For the CDR3, the DNA is TGTGCCAGCAGCGCTACTCAGGGTACCCTGAGGGCTTTCTTT. Protein sequence: CASSATQGTLRAFF. The genes are TRBV2 and TRBJ1-1, with D possibly matching TRBD1 (5 bases). The CDR3 length is 14 residues. V was shortened by 6 bases and J by 11 bases, with 22 bases between the two germline ends. The germline gives CDR1 SNHLY, CDR2 FYNNEI.

This clone came up a few times. The chain recombines TRBV7-2 with TRBJ1-2; 11 bases are a match to TRBD1. CDR1 is SGHTA, CDR2 FQGNSA, per germline. J lost 3 bases, V lost 1 base, and 1 base had no gene match. This CDR3 contains 15 residues. The CDR3 bases are TGTGCCAGCAGCTTAGGGACAGGGGGCTACTATGGCTACACCTTC. Its protein product is CASSLGTGGYYGYTF.

This chain connects TRBV29-1 to TRBJ2-1; the D gene is possibly TRBD1 (6 bases). The CDR3 runs 11 residues. With 5 bases removed from V and 6 bases from J, the gap between germline ends came to 8 bases. Germline-derived CDR1 and CDR2 are SQVTM and ANQGSEA. CDR3 amino acids: CSVSGVNEQFF. CDR3 nucleotides: TGCAGCGTTTCAGGGGTCAATGAGCAGTTCTTC.

The V call is TRBV9, the J call TRBJ1-6; no clear D. Germline CDR1 reads SGDLS; CDR2 reads YYNGEE. V lost 0 bases to trimming and J lost 8 bases, with 9 bases between them. This CDR3 comprises 14 residues. The CDR3 DNA reads TGTGCCAGCAGCGTAGAGGTTGAGGATTCACCCCTCCACTTT. It specifies CASSVEVEDSPLHF. Full variable domain (rest looked up from reference TRBV9 and TRBJ1-6): DSGVTQTPKHLITATGQRVTLRCSPRSGDLSVYWYQQSLDQGLQFLIQYYNGEERAKGNILERFSAQQFPDLHSELNLSSLELGDSALYFCASSVEVEDSPLHFGNGTRLTVT.

This clone has a handful of counts. The chain is built from TRBV7-8 and TRBJ1-4, with 8 bases lining up with TRBD1. V trimming: 1 base; J trimming: 14 bases; junction bases outside the gene matches: 3. This CDR3 contains 12 residues. CDR1 SGHVS and CDR2 FQNEAQ come from the germline V gene. The CDR3 here is CASSLGTGGLFF. CDR3 bases: TGTGCCAGCAGCTTAGGCACAGGGGGTCTGTTTTTT.

The table lists this clone with a count of one. V gene TRBV29-1 combines with J gene TRBJ1-1, with 9 bases matching TRBD1. Per germline, CDR1 SQVTM and CDR2 ANQGSEA. V was clipped by 5 bases and J by 4 bases; unmatched bases: 8. This CDR3 is built from 14 residues. The CDR3 reads CSVSWGTGSTEAFF. The CDR3 DNA sequence: TGCAGCGTTAGCTGGGGGACAGGGAGCACTGAAGCTTTCTTT.

J is TRBJ2-1 and V is TRBV5-1; D not certain. Germline CDR1 is SGHRS and CDR2 is YFSETQ. The CDR3 sequence is 16 residues long. Trimming left V 4 bases short and J 0 bases short, with 14 bases between. CDR3 protein: CASSRRMSGSYNEQFF. CDR3 coding DNA: TGCGCCAGCAGCCGCAGGATGTCCGGCTCCTACAATGAGCAGTTCTTC. Full variable domain (rest looked up from reference TRBV5-1 and TRBJ2-1): KAGVTQTPRYLIKTRGQQVTLSCSPISGHRSVSWYQQTPGQGLQFLFEYFSETQRNKGNFPGRFSGRQFSNSRSEMNVSTLELGDSALYLCASSRRMSGSYNEQFFGPGTRLTVL.

This clone was seen only a few times. The chain combines TRBV19 with TRBJ1-1; D ambiguous. CDR1 and CDR2 (germline): LNHDA, SQIVND (reference sequence). Trimming removed 1 base at V and 4 bases at J, with 7 bases between. CDR3 length equals 13 residues. The CDR3 nucleotides are TGTGCCAGTAGTATAGGCCCAGCCACTGAAGCTTTCTTT. It is translated as CASSIGPATEAFF.

J is TRBJ2-1 and V is TRBV7-9; D perhaps matches TRBD1 (6 bases). V lost 6 bases and J lost 12, with 15 bases in between. Germline values: CDR1 SEHNR, CDR2 FQNEAQ (reference sequence). CDR3 size: 12 residues. CDR3 region: CASSFGDNRQFF. CDR3 sequence (DNA): TGTGCCAGCAGTTTCGGGGACAATAGGCAGTTCTTC. The full variable domain, its missing parts supplied by reference TRBV7-9 and TRBJ2-1, is DTGVSQNPRHKITKRGQNVTFRCDPISEHNRLYWYRQTLGQGPEFLTYFQNEAQLEKSRLLSDRFSAERPKGSFSTLEIQRTEQGDSAMYLCASSFGDNRQFFGPGTRLTVL.

The V and J genes are TRBV20-1 and TRBJ1-1; D is ambiguous. CDR1 is DFQATT, CDR2 SNEGSKA, per germline (reference sequence). Between the trimmed V and J ends, which lost 6 bases and 4 bases, there was a span of 6 bases. The CDR3 runs 10 residues. Here the CDR3 DNA reads TGCAGTGCCGGAACCACTGAAGCTTTCTTT. Translated: CSAGTTEAFF.

This rearrangement joins TRBV15 to TRBJ2-1, with no clear D. V was shortened by 0 bases and J by 0 bases, with 9 bases between the two germline ends. The CDR3 is 16 residues long. Germline V CDR1 and CDR2: LNHNV, YYDKDF (reference sequence). CDR3 nucleotides: TGTGCCACCAGCAGAGATTGGGCAAGCTCCTACAATGAGCAGTTCTTC. It specifies CATSRDWASSYNEQFF.

This sequence joins TRBV30 and TRBJ1-5; no reliable D call. Trimming cost V 1 base and J 5 bases, with 15 bases left between them. CDR3 length equals 15 residues. Germline values: CDR1 GTSNPN, CDR2 SVGIG (reference sequence). The CDR3 DNA follows: TGTGCCTGGAGTGACGGCAGGACCACTTATCAGCCCCAGCATTTT. It encodes CAWSDGRTTYQPQHF. The variable domain in full, with the rest retrieved from reference TRBV30 and TRBJ1-5, is SQTIHQWPATLVQPVGSPLSLECTVEGTSNPNLYWYRQAAGRGLQLLFYSVGIGQISSEVPQNLSASRPQDRQFILSSKKLLLSDSGFYLCAWSDGRTTYQPQHFGDGTRLSIL.

The chain uses TRBV29-1 and TRBJ1-2; D is possibly TRBD1 (5 bases). Trimming pared 7 bases from V and 4 bases from J, leaving 13 bases between. Germline values: CDR1 SQVTM, CDR2 ANQGSEA. The CDR3 spans 12 residues. DNA of the CDR3: TGCAGCGCCCTACAGGTCTTCTATGGCTACACCTTC. As protein: CSALQVFYGYTF.

This clone was observed many times. The gene calls are TRBV4-1 and TRBJ1-3, with D possibly being TRBD1 (5 bases). This CDR3 contains 18 residues. Germline-derived CDR1 and CDR2 are MGHRA and YSYEKL. V was clipped by 4 bases and J by 0 bases, with 19 bases between them. CDR3 sequence (DNA): TGCGCCAGCAGCCTGGGGGGGTCAGGGCCTTCCTCTGGAAACACCATATATTTT. Amino acid sequence: CASSLGGSGPSSGNTIYF.